This TCR beta chain appears in the sequencing data of a study of blood T cell repertoires in COVID-19 (dated by TCRdb to the early 2020s). Background on the whole study: The collaborator samples originated in the United States, Italy and Spain and spanned the acute and convalescent phases of COVID-19. The material from the prospective study consisted of cDNA or gDNA derived from T cells, B-cell-depleted T cells, or PBMCs. Subjects who had been exposed to COVID-19, were actively infected with it, or had recovered from it provided the deeply sampled blood TCRbeta repertoires that made up the dataset. The repertoires were released in a freely available public database meant as a resource for research on the immune response to SARS-CoV-2. The samples were drawn from two sources: the first 160 participants of the ongoing ImmuneRACE study, and 1,200 or so subjects contributed by 6 global collaborators. The sample metadata nearly always contained a de-identified subject ID, COVID-19 status, age in years and sex. Where available, HLA class I and class II types were taken from metadata supplied by the sample provider and were not determined by assay-based typing.

This clone was seen once. This receptor's antigen is unknown. Base qualities are not provided; no much larger clone lies one nucleotide away. In Seattle, one collaborating source enrolled patients while the infection was active and tracked those patients longitudinally over the course of disease. Collaborating institutions collected whole blood in K2EDTA tubes following their own protocols. Collaborator samples were shipped for TCRbeta analysis as frozen whole blood, isolated PBMCs, or DNA extracted from either sample type. Overall study results and their limits: The quantity of clinical and demographic metadata differed by source and by participant and was supplied without curation.

TCRbeta CDR3 regions were amplified from genomic DNA using the immunoSEQ Assay, a bias-controlled multiplex PCR. In the original analysis: Within the assay, amplification of reference gene primers was used to estimate how many nucleated cells each sample contained. To quantify the absolute abundance of each unique TCRbeta CDR3 rearrangement, sequence reads were collapsed and filtered. For each sample, productive Simpson clonality was calculated by taking the square root of Simpson's diversity index across productive rearrangements. As stored in TCRdb, this immuneACCESS dataset retains in-frame rearrangements with V and J assigned. A fraction of the clones does not appear; measured against another copy, unresolved V genes explain less than half of the discrepancy, and the remainder lacks a known reason. That table furnishes V, J and clone size, whereas the DNA furnished D and trimming. A total of about 76,000 clones appear in this sample, approximately 81% of them only once. The ten largest clones add up to 10% to 11% of the sample.

Measured from the cysteine to the phenylalanine, the CDR3 is 13 residues long. The kept DNA is CDR3 alone, 39 bases in frame from the first base. The V and J ends are trimmed by 6 bases and 0 bases, leaving 8 bases between them. The germline V gene supplies CDR1 MNHEY and CDR2 SVGAGI. The TCR was taken from a man between 60 and 75 years old with COVID-19, enrolled during active disease. This sequence uses TRBV6-5 and TRBJ1-1, and TRBD1 may be the D gene, going by 5 matching bases. The sequencing input was peripheral blood. The nucleotide sequence reads as follows: TGTGCCAGCAGGACAGATATGAACACTGAAGCTTTCTTT. Its protein product is CASRTDMNTEAFF.